Shown below are 4 T cell receptor beta chains from a single sample sequenced in a study of control samples from healthy donors and cancer patients. The table came from immunoSEQ multiplex PCR; TCRdb's copy has only in-frame clones and leaves some out. The sample comprises roughly 130,000 clones, about 95% of which are singletons, and about 3.5% rests with the top ten. Sample: blood. The receptors shown here come from a man younger than 40 in good health.

This clone was observed once. V is TRBV3-1 (or the pseudogene TRBV3-2) and J is TRBJ1-3; 7 bases match TRBD1. CDR3 length equals 15 residues. Trimming at V came to 4 bases and at J to 4 bases, leaving 7 bases not matched to a gene. CDR1 and CDR2 (germline): LGHDT, YNNKEL (reference sequence). The CDR3 protein is CASSLRGDVGNTIYF. The CDR3 DNA reads as TGTGCCAGCAGCCTCAGGGGGGACGTGGGAAACACCATATATTTT.

The V and J genes are TRBV28 and TRBJ1-1; weak D call: TRBD1 (6 bases). Germline V gene lookup returns CDR1 MDHEN and CDR2 SYDVKM. The length of the CDR3 is 14 residues. V dropped 3 bases and J dropped 2 bases, with 10 bases sitting between them. CDR3 sequence reads: CASSLVQGNTEAFF. In DNA, the CDR3 is TGTGCCAGCAGTTTGGTACAGGGAAACACTGAAGCTTTCTTT.

The chain links TRBV6-2 or TRBV6-3 to TRBJ2-1; D tentatively reads TRBD1 or TRBD2 (5 bases each). V shed 5 bases and J shed 7 bases, with 9 bases lying between them. This CDR3 spans 12 amino acids. CDR1 is MNHEY, CDR2 SVGEGT, per germline. The CDR3 protein is CASSVGVNEQFF. The CDR3 nucleotides are TGTGCCAGCAGTGTGGGGGTGAATGAGCAGTTCTTC.

The J gene is TRBJ1-3, the V gene TRBV5-6; D uncertain. This CDR3 has 12 residues. The V end lost 0 bases, the J end lost 8 bases, and 6 bases lay between the germline ends. Germline CDR1 and CDR2: SGHDT and YYEEEE. CDR3 DNA sequence: TGTGCCAGCAGCTTGGGGAGGGACACCATATATTTT. This encodes CASSLGRDTIYF.